What follows are 21 T cell receptor beta chains derived from one specimen sequenced in a study of blood T cells in healthy people across ages. The use of a sample-barcoded 5' primer and a J-beta primer mix characterized a second PCR of 7 to 11 cycles. TCRdb re-analysed the 5' RACE reads in MiXCR, keeping a single row per CDR3 protein. The sample yields 1.8 million or so distinct CDR3 sequences, roughly two fifths seen once. Sequencing used blood. These receptors all come from a human donor in good health.

In its sample, this clonotype was seen a few times. The chain uses TRBV6-6 and TRBJ2-3, with TRBD2 matching 10 bases. The J segment lost 2 bases and the V segment lost 10 bases, leaving 9 bases of the junction unmatched. There are 15 residues in the CDR3. The V gene's germline CDR1 is MNHNY and CDR2 SVGAGI (reference sequence). In nucleotides, the CDR3 is TGTGCCACCACAAGGACTAGCGGTTTCACAGATACGCAGTATTTT. Its protein product is CATTRTSGFTDTQYF.

In this sample, this clonotype turned up a few times. The chain joins TRBV20-1 to TRBJ2-6, with D hard to call. The CDR3 is 15 amino acids. The V and J ends lost 0 bases and 1 base respectively, with 7 bases between them. Germline V gene lookup returns CDR1 DFQATT and CDR2 SNEGSKA (reference sequence). The CDR3, as DNA: TGCAGTGCTAGAGATAAGAGGTCTGGGGCCAACGTCCTGACTTTC. This translates into CSARDKRSGANVLTF.

In its sample, this clonotype was seen a few times. The chain joins TRBV13 to TRBJ1-1, with D hard to call. Germline values: CDR1 PRHDT, CDR2 FYEKMQ (reference sequence). Trimming stripped 4 bases from V and 4 bases from J, with 10 bases between. The CDR3 runs to 13 residues. CDR3 residues: CASSSFMGTEAFF. The CDR3 DNA reads as TGTGCCAGCAGCTCTTTTATGGGCACTGAAGCTTTCTTT.

The chain links TRBV7-8 to TRBJ2-6; D perhaps matches TRBD1 (6 bases). The CDR3 consists of 17 residues. CDR1 is SGHVS and CDR2 is FQNEAQ in the germline V gene. The V gene lost 5 bases and the J gene lost 0 bases, with 14 bases spanning the gap. For the CDR3, the DNA is TGTGCCAGCAGCCCCCGACAGGTATACTCTGGGGCCAACGTCCTGACTTTC. Translating gives CASSPRQVYSGANVLTF.

This clonotype has only a few counts. V and J are TRBV25-1 and TRBJ2-5; possibly TRBD1 for D (6 bases). CDR1 and CDR2 from the germline V gene are MGHDK and SYGVNS. This CDR3 contains 15 residues. The V and J ends lost 3 bases and 2 bases respectively, with 13 bases between them. Here the CDR3 DNA reads TGTGCCAGCAGTGATTTTAGGACAGAACAAGAGACCCAGTACTTC. Residues: CASSDFRTEQETQYF. Filled out from reference TRBV25-1 and TRBJ2-5, the complete variable domain reads EADIYQTPRYLVIGTGKKITLECSQTMGHDKMYWYQQDPGMELHLIHYSYGVNSTEKGDLSSESTVSRIRTEHFPLTLESARPSHTSQYLCASSDFRTEQETQYFGPGTRLLVL.

The chain couples TRBV30 to TRBJ1-2; D is undetermined. Germline CDR1 GTSNPN, CDR2 SVGIG (reference sequence). The length of the CDR3 is 12 residues. The V end was cut by 2 bases, the J end by 2 bases, with 6 bases between. The DNA of the CDR3 is TGTGCCTGGAGTATTGGGAACTATGGCTACACCTTC. This gives the protein CAWSIGNYGYTF.

This clonotype has just a few counts. This chain uses TRBV6-5 with TRBJ1-1; D possibly corresponds to TRBD1 (6 bases). V was clipped by 0 bases and J by 3 bases, with 14 bases between them. Germline V gene data show CDR1 as MNHEY and CDR2 as SVGAGI. The CDR3 loop spans 16 amino acids. This CDR3 reads CASSYSTFRGYTEAFF. The CDR3 region has the DNA TGTGCCAGCAGTTACTCGACTTTCAGGGGCTACACTGAAGCTTTCTTT.

The J gene is TRBJ2-7, the V gene TRBV7-2, with 7 bases that match TRBD2. Germline CDR1 reads SGHTA; CDR2 reads FQGNSA. V was pared by 2 bases and J by 1 base, with 8 bases of the junction left unmatched. The CDR3 has 16 amino acids. CDR3 nucleotide sequence: TGTGCCAGCAGCTTAAGTCGGGGGGTAGTATCCTACGAGCAGTACTTC. Translation gives CASSLSRGVVSYEQYF.

In regard to this clonotype: Germline and junction disagree at one end, which may indicate a read error. This chain uses TRBV20-1 with TRBJ2-1; perhaps TRBD1 as D (6 bases). The germline V gene has CDR1 DFQATT and CDR2 SNEGSKA (reference sequence). The CDR3 consists of 14 residues. CDR3 sequence: CSARDPGGQNGQFF. DNA for the CDR3: TGCAGTGCTAGAGATCCTGGCGGACAGAATGGGCAGTTCTTC.

This clonotype was seen a handful of times. This chain uses TRBV2 with TRBJ1-2; 8 nucleotides match TRBD1. The junction had 7 bases not matched to a gene; V was cut back by 6 bases and J by 7 bases. Germline V gene sequence: CDR1 SNHLY, CDR2 FYNNEI. This CDR3 is 13 amino acids long. The CDR3 DNA reads TGTGCCAGCAGAGAACAGGGGGAGATTGGCTACACCTTC. This translates into CASREQGEIGYTF.

A word on this clonotype: Relative to the germline gene, one junction end is altered; a read error may explain this. The V gene is TRBV27, the J gene TRBJ1-1; no reliable D call. This CDR3 has 13 amino acids. The germline V gene has CDR1 MNHEY and CDR2 SMNVEV (reference sequence). This chain's CDR3 is CAGSPGLNTEAFF. The DNA for the CDR3 is TGTGCCGGCAGCCCGGGATTGAACACTGAAGCTTTCTTT.

This clonotype was seen more than once but under ten times. The chain joins TRBV4-3 to TRBJ2-5; D is tentatively TRBD1 or TRBD2 (6 bases each). The CDR3 is 16 amino acids. Deletions cut 1 base from V and 1 base from J, with 13 bases between. The V gene's germline CDR1 is LGHNA and CDR2 YSLEER. The CDR3 sequence is CASSQVRGGTQETQYF. Here the CDR3 DNA reads TGCGCCAGCAGCCAAGTGCGAGGGGGGACCCAAGAGACCCAGTACTTC.

This chain links TRBV5-1 with TRBJ1-1; D remains unclear. Germline loops: CDR1 SGHRS, CDR2 YFSETQ. The CDR3 runs 14 residues. Trimming pared 4 bases from V and 3 bases from J, leaving 13 bases between. The CDR3 bases are TGCGCCAGCAGCCCTAAAGGTCCCTACACTGAAGCTTTCTTT. It encodes CASSPKGPYTEAFF.

This rearrangement joins TRBV6-2 or TRBV6-3 to TRBJ2-4, with D maybe TRBD1 (5 bases). Trimming removed 6 bases at V and 13 bases at J, with 19 bases between. The CDR3 loop spans 13 amino acids. CDR1 MNHEY and CDR2 SVGEGT come from the germline V gene. The CDR3 loop reads CASRRTRTYGQYF. The CDR3 nucleotides read TGTGCCAGCAGGCGGACACGAACCTACGGGCAGTACTTC.

Note on this clonotype: A read error may account for a junction end that differs from germline. The chain has TRBV24-1 and TRBJ2-1; 7 nucleotides line up with TRBD1. Germline V CDR1 and CDR2: KGHDR, SFDVKD. The CDR3 contains 14 residues. CDR3 sequence: CATSDSTGPNERFF. DNA of the CDR3: TGTGCCACCAGTGATTCGACAGGGCCTAATGAGCGGTTCTTC.

Only a few counts were recorded for this clonotype. The chain links TRBV4-3 to TRBJ2-7, with 12 bases lining up with TRBD1. The CDR3 loop spans 16 amino acids. J was trimmed by 7 bases and V by 3 bases; bases with no gene match: 10. From germline, CDR1 is LGHNA and CDR2 YSLEER. CDR3 residues: CASSQRRDRGPHEQYF. DNA of the CDR3: TGCGCCAGCAGCCAGCGCCGGGACAGGGGGCCACATGAGCAGTACTTC.

This rearrangement joins TRBV27 to TRBJ2-7, with D tentatively TRBD1 (6 bases). With 2 bases removed from V and 0 bases from J, the gap between germline ends came to 8 bases. CDR3 length: 14 residues. CDR1 MNHEY and CDR2 SMNVEV come from the germline V gene (reference sequence). CDR3 sequence reads: CASSLMGHSYEQYF. Written as DNA, the CDR3 is TGTGCCAGCAGTTTAATGGGACACTCCTACGAGCAGTACTTC.

The chain joins TRBV4-1 to TRBJ1-4; a weak D match, TRBD1 (6 bases). This CDR3 is 17 amino acids long. V gave up 1 base and J gave up 8 bases, with 20 bases separating them. Germline CDR1 MGHRA, CDR2 YSYEKL. The CDR3 region is CASSQGSTGRVGEKLFF. CDR3 nucleotides: TGCGCCAGCAGCCAAGGGTCCACAGGGAGGGTAGGAGAAAAACTGTTTTTT.

This chain connects TRBV12-3 or TRBV12-4 to TRBJ2-3; 11 bases line up with TRBD2. V lost 1 base to trimming and J lost 2 bases; unmatched junction nucleotides: 5. The CDR3 runs 17 residues. The CDR3 DNA reads TGTGCCAGCAGTTTAGAGAATAGCGGGGGGGCCACAGATACGCAGTATTTT. As protein: CASSLENSGGATDTQYF.

This clonotype was seen a handful of times. The chain uses TRBV5-1 and TRBJ2-3; no clear D gene. The CDR3 has 13 amino acids. Between the trimmed V and J ends, which lost 2 bases and 3 bases, there was a span of 7 bases. Germline loops: CDR1 SGHRS, CDR2 YFSETQ. The CDR3 sequence is CASSFFQTDTQYF. The CDR3 DNA sequence: TGCGCCAGCAGCTTCTTTCAAACAGATACGCAGTATTTT. Complete variable domain (other parts from reference TRBV5-1 and TRBJ2-3): KAGVTQTPRYLIKTRGQQVTLSCSPISGHRSVSWYQQTPGQGLQFLFEYFSETQRNKGNFPGRFSGRQFSNSRSEMNVSTLELGDSALYLCASSFFQTDTQYFGPGTRLTVL.

The chain recombines TRBV4-3 with TRBJ1-1, with D unresolved. The CDR3 extends over 15 amino acids. The germline V gene encodes CDR1 LGHNA and CDR2 YSLEER. Trimming removed 0 bases from V and 0 bases from J, with 8 bases in between. The CDR3 reads CASSQDRYVNTEAFF. The CDR3, as DNA: TGCGCCAGCAGCCAAGATCGGTACGTGAACACTGAAGCTTTCTTT.